This passage covers 19 T cell receptor beta chains from one sample sequenced in a study of OX40 agonist ivuxolimab in advanced cancers. Measured with immunoSEQ multiplex PCR; TCRdb has only the in-frame clones, and not every one. The repertoire holds 13,000 to 15,000 clones, with 80% to 90% as singletons. The specimen comprised CD4+ or CD8+ T cells sorted from blood, sampled in a trial of the OX40 agonist ivuxolimab. These TCRs come from an adult with an advanced solid tumor such as melanoma, head and neck, liver or kidney cancer.

This clone is a singleton in its sample. The CDR3 DNA is TGCAGCGCACTTGGAGCGGTGAACACTGAAGCTTTCTTT. As protein: CSALGAVNTEAFF. This chain joins TRBV29-1 and TRBJ1-1; D not certain. CDR1 SQVTM and CDR2 ANQGSEA come from the germline V gene. There are 13 residues in the CDR3. Trimming cost V 7 bases and J 0 bases, with 12 bases left between them.

The gene calls are TRBV19 and TRBJ1-1, with D possibly TRBD1 on 6 matching bases. V lost 7 bases and J lost 6, with 18 bases in between. The CDR3 sequence is 14 residues long. Germline loops: CDR1 LNHDA, CDR2 SQIVND (reference sequence). CDR3 loop: CASTSDRVSPEAFF. The CDR3 bases are TGTGCCAGTACCTCGGACAGAGTTTCCCCTGAAGCTTTCTTT.

This clone was seen a handful of times. The chain couples TRBV6-5 to TRBJ2-7; D gene unclear. The CDR3 totals 13 residues. V dropped 2 bases and J dropped 0 bases, with 5 bases sitting between them. Germline CDR1 and CDR2: MNHEY and SVGAGI. The CDR3 nucleotides read TGTGCCAGCAGTTACGGGCACTCCTACGAGCAGTACTTC. This codes for CASSYGHSYEQYF.

The rearrangement uses TRBV4-3 and TRBJ2-3; 12 bases line up with TRBD2. After removal of 2 bases from V and 7 bases from J, the junction contained 4 bases not matched to a gene. Per the germline V gene, CDR1 is LGHNA and CDR2 is YSLEER. The CDR3 runs to 15 residues. CDR3 region: CASSQSSGGANTQYF. CDR3 DNA: TGCGCCAGCAGCCAATCTAGCGGGGGGGCAAATACGCAGTATTTT.

The sample holds a few counts of this clone. The gene calls are TRBV14 and TRBJ1-1; D might be TRBD1 (5 bases). The length of the CDR3 is 13 residues. Looked up from germline, CDR1 is SGHDN and CDR2 is FVKESK. Trimming left V 0 bases short and J 11 bases short, with 13 bases between. The CDR3 DNA reads TGTGCCAGCAGCCAAGATTCGGCGGGGCGGGCTTTCTTT. As protein: CASSQDSAGRAFF.

The chain carries TRBV5-1 and TRBJ1-6; 8 positions agree with TRBD1. The germline V gene has CDR1 SGHRS and CDR2 YFSETQ. This CDR3 has 14 residues. The J segment lost 9 bases and the V segment lost 0 bases, leaving 2 bases of the junction unmatched. The CDR3 sequence is CASSLGQGISPLHF. CDR3 DNA sequence: TGCGCCAGCAGCTTGGGACAGGGGATTTCACCCCTCCACTTT. Full variable domain (outside the CDR3, taken from reference TRBV5-1 and TRBJ1-6): KAGVTQTPRYLIKTRGQQVTLSCSPISGHRSVSWYQQTPGQGLQFLFEYFSETQRNKGNFPGRFSGRQFSNSRSEMNVSTLELGDSALYLCASSLGQGISPLHFGNGTRLTVT.

V and J are TRBV5-8 and TRBJ1-2; 7 bases are shared with TRBD1. Unmatched junction bases numbered 10, after V lost 0 bases and J lost 5 bases. This CDR3 region has 16 residues. Germline V gene data show CDR1 as SGHTS and CDR2 as YDEGEE. The CDR3, as DNA: TGTGCCAGCAGCTTGGAGGGACCGGGACAGTGGTATGGCTACACCTTC. Amino acid sequence: CASSLEGPGQWYGYTF.

The chain joins TRBV7-2 to TRBJ1-5, with TRBD1 identical over 9 bases. In germline, CDR1 is SGHTA, CDR2 FQGNSA. The V segment lost 3 bases and the J segment 2 bases; nucleotides outside the gene matches: 8. The CDR3 totals 17 residues. The CDR3 here is CASSFGTGSGGNQPQHF. Here the CDR3 DNA reads TGTGCCAGCAGCTTCGGGACAGGGTCTGGTGGCAATCAGCCCCAGCATTTT.

The chain is built from TRBV7-2 and TRBJ2-2; 9 bases are a match to TRBD2. The V segment lost 5 bases and the J segment 4 bases; nucleotides outside the gene matches: 8. The CDR3 runs 16 residues. The germline V gene encodes CDR1 SGHTA and CDR2 FQGNSA. As DNA, the CDR3 is TGTGCCAGCAGCACCGCGGGAGGGGCGATCACCGGGGAGCTGTTTTTT. It encodes CASSTAGGAITGELFF.

The gene calls are TRBV5-6 and TRBJ2-7, with 9 bases matching TRBD2. Losses at the gene ends were 0 bases for V and 7 bases for J; bases not matched to a gene: 11. Germline loops: CDR1 SGHDT, CDR2 YYEEEE. The CDR3 totals 16 residues. CDR3 sequence: CASSLAEKRGVGEQYF. The CDR3 nucleotides read TGTGCCAGCAGCTTGGCCGAAAAGCGGGGGGTAGGTGAGCAGTACTTC.

The chain combines TRBV7-2 with TRBJ1-2; D is unresolved. V lost 3 bases to trimming and J lost 0 bases, with 14 bases between them. This CDR3 is built from 16 residues. Germline V lookup: CDR1 SGHTA, CDR2 FQGNSA. The CDR3 is CASSFHSPAANYGYTF. In nucleotides, the CDR3 is TGTGCCAGCAGCTTTCATAGCCCTGCTGCTAACTATGGCTACACCTTC.

The J gene is TRBJ2-1, the V gene TRBV15; D remains ambiguous. The CDR3 spans 15 residues. Germline loops: CDR1 LNHNV, CDR2 YYDKDF (reference sequence). V was trimmed by 1 base and J by 6 bases, leaving 13 bases between them. The CDR3 sequence: CATSRGPEAANEQFF. The CDR3 region has the DNA TGTGCCACCAGCAGAGGCCCCGAGGCCGCCAATGAGCAGTTCTTC. The full variable domain, completed using reference TRBV15 and TRBJ2-1, is DAMVIQNPRYQVTQFGKPVTLSCSQTLNHNVMYWYQQKSSQAPKLLFHYYDKDFNNEADTPDNFQSRRPNTSFCFLDIRSPGLGDTAMYLCATSRGPEAANEQFFGPGTRLTVL.

A word on this clone: Germline and junction disagree at one end, which may indicate a read error. This chain uses TRBV9 with TRBJ2-7; maybe TRBD1 (5 bases). Germline loops: CDR1 SGDLS, CDR2 YYNGEE. The CDR3 has 15 residues. This chain's CDR3 is CASSVGGRAPYERYF. The CDR3 DNA follows: TGTGCCAGCAGCGTAGGGGGCAGGGCTCCCTACGAGCGGTACTTC. Based on the CDR3 plus reference TRBV9 and TRBJ2-7, the full variable domain is DSGVTQTPKHLITATGQRVTLRCSPRSGDLSVYWYQQSLDQGLQFLIQYYNGEERAKGNILERFSAQQFPDLHSELNLSSLELGDSALYFCASSVGGRAPYERYFGPGTRLTVT.

This clone was counted a few times. The rearrangement joins TRBV19 to TRBJ1-2; D not resolved. The CDR3 spans 13 residues. Germline V gives CDR1 LNHDA, CDR2 SQIVND (reference sequence). V was trimmed by 4 bases and J by 1 base, leaving 7 bases between them. DNA of the CDR3: TGTGCCAGTAGTAGTTGGTTTAACTATGGCTACACCTTC. Its protein is CASSSWFNYGYTF.

The chain joins TRBV2 to TRBJ2-3; perhaps TRBD1 as D (5 bases). Germline values: CDR1 SNHLY, CDR2 FYNNEI. CDR3 size: 15 residues. V lost 6 bases and J 8 bases, leaving 21 bases between the germline ends. The CDR3 nucleotides are TGTGCCAGCAGATCGGACAAAGAATCAGTTGGTACGCAGTATTTT. Protein: CASRSDKESVGTQYF.

The chain has TRBV5-5 and TRBJ1-2; 8 bases map to TRBD1. The CDR3 runs to 17 residues. Germline CDR1 SGHKS, CDR2 YYEKEE (reference sequence). Unmatched junction bases numbered 11, after V lost 4 bases and J lost 0 bases. As DNA, the CDR3 is TGTGCCAGCAGCAGCTCGACAGGGGTCACAGCTAACTATGGCTACACCTTC. It specifies CASSSSTGVTANYGYTF.

The chain is built from TRBV30 and TRBJ2-5; tentatively, D is TRBD1 (6 bases). Germline loops: CDR1 GTSNPN, CDR2 SVGIG (reference sequence). Trimming shortened V by 2 bases and J by 1 base, and 11 bases separated the two germline ends. CDR3 length: 14 residues. The CDR3 is CAWSFGQSQETQYF. DNA of the CDR3: TGTGCCTGGAGTTTTGGACAGAGCCAAGAGACCCAGTACTTC.

V gene TRBV15 combines with J gene TRBJ1-1, with D possibly matching TRBD1 (6 bases). Trimming removed 8 bases from V and 3 bases from J, with 13 bases in between. CDR1 and CDR2 (germline): LNHNV, YYDKDF (reference sequence). The CDR3 has 13 residues. CDR3 nucleotides: TGTGCCACCTACAGAACAGGGTACACTGAAGCTTTCTTT. Its translation is CATYRTGYTEAFF. The full variable domain, rest sourced from reference TRBV15 and TRBJ1-1, is DAMVIQNPRYQVTQFGKPVTLSCSQTLNHNVMYWYQQKSSQAPKLLFHYYDKDFNNEADTPDNFQSRRPNTSFCFLDIRSPGLGDTAMYLCATYRTGYTEAFFGQGTRLTVV.

Written as DNA, the CDR3 is TGCGCCAGCAGCCAAGACAGGACTAGCGGGGGGTGGAATACGCAGTATTTT. It yields the protein CASSQDRTSGGWNTQYF. The rearrangement links TRBV4-3 to TRBJ2-3, with 14 bases aligning to TRBD2. J gave up 7 bases and V 0 bases, and 6 bases lay outside the gene matches. CDR1 is LGHNA and CDR2 is YSLEER in the germline V gene. The CDR3 runs to 17 residues.